This TCR beta chain was found in a study of response to subunit inactivated influenza vaccine. General observations from the study: The authors suggested that every seasonal influenza vaccination recruits few new T cells.

V dropped 0 bases and J dropped 1 base, with 13 bases sitting between them. In germline, CDR1 is PRHDT, CDR2 FYEKMQ (reference sequence). The CDR3 runs 17 residues. In TCRdb, the RT-PCR reads were re-called with MiXCR into one record per CDR3 protein. The sample holds roughly 460,000 distinct CDR3 sequences, about 10% seen once. This clonotype was counted between two and nine times. The antigen remains undetermined. The specimen was PBMCs from blood, collected more than 35 days after vaccination. The V gene is TRBV13, the J gene TRBJ2-4; D unclear. The source of this sequence is a man between 45 and 60 years old who received an inactivated influenza vaccine. The DNA for the CDR3 is TGTGCCAGCAGCTTAGGCCCATGGTGGGCGGCCAAAAACATTCAGTACTTC. Its translation is CASSLGPWWAAKNIQYF.